This entry lists 9 T cell receptor beta chains sequenced from one sample in a study of molecular identifiers for immune sequencing clone quantification. TCRdb redid the calling of the PCR reads with MiXCR, one entry per CDR3 protein. The table includes approximately 550,000 distinct CDR3 sequences, about a quarter detected once. Source material: naive CD8+ T cells from blood, with Jurkat cell RNA spiked in. Subset given: FACS-sorted CD8+CD4-CCR7+CD45RA+ naive T cells. These TCRs come from a human donor in good health. Some libraries in this study had Jurkat cell RNA spiked in.

This clonotype was picked up many times. The chain joins TRBV7-6 to TRBJ1-6; D gene uncertain. V shed 1 base and J shed 9 bases, with 10 bases lying between them. Germline values: CDR1 SGHVS, CDR2 FNYEAQ. There are 14 residues in the CDR3. For the CDR3, the DNA is TGTGCCAGCAGCTTAGGCGCAGGAGGTTCACCCCTCCACTTT. Its protein is CASSLGAGGSPLHF.

Only one count was recorded for this clonotype. The chain carries TRBV25-1 and TRBJ1-1; 9 nucleotides agree with TRBD1. The CDR3 has 17 residues. The germline V gene encodes CDR1 MGHDK and CDR2 SYGVNS. V shed 5 bases and J 7 bases; nucleotides not matched to a gene: 17. For the CDR3, the DNA is TGTGCCAGCAGTTCGGGCGGGACAGGGCTGGTTGGCATTGAAGCTTTCTTT. Amino acids: CASSSGGTGLVGIEAFF.

This clonotype appeared a few times. The V call is TRBV4-1, the J call TRBJ2-3; 9 bases fit TRBD2. Germline loops: CDR1 MGHRA, CDR2 YSYEKL. The CDR3 extends over 16 amino acids. J lost 2 bases, V lost 0 bases, and 3 bases had no gene match. CDR3 loop: CASSQDPSGITDTQYF. The CDR3 nucleotides are TGCGCCAGCAGCCAAGATCCTAGCGGGATCACAGATACGCAGTATTTT.

The CDR3 here is CASSRNTPYQYGYTF. The CDR3 nucleotides read TGTGCCAGCAGCCGAAATACCCCGTATCAGTATGGCTACACCTTC. The chain links TRBV3-1 to TRBJ1-2, with D unresolved. CDR3 length: 15 residues. Germline CDR1 is LGHDT and CDR2 is YNNKEL (reference sequence). The V end was cut by 4 bases, the J end by 5 bases, with 17 bases between. The whole variable domain, filled in from reference TRBV3-1 and TRBJ1-2, reads DTAVSQTPKYLVTQMGNDKSIKCEQNLGHDTMYWYKQDSKKFLKIMFSYNNKELIINETVPNRFSPKSPDKAHLNLHINSLELGDSAVYFCASSRNTPYQYGYTFGSGTRLTVV.

At least ten counts were recorded for this clonotype. This sequence joins TRBV6-2 or TRBV6-3 and TRBJ2-7; 7 bases are a match to TRBD1. The V segment lost 6 bases and the J segment 2 bases; nucleotides outside the gene matches: 13. The CDR3 covers 16 residues. The germline V gene has CDR1 MNHEY and CDR2 SVGEGT. This CDR3 is CASSPLRTGRTYEQYF. In DNA, the CDR3 is TGTGCCAGCAGCCCGTTACGGACAGGAAGGACCTACGAGCAGTACTTC.

This clonotype has just a few counts. J is TRBJ2-7 and V is TRBV28, with D tentatively TRBD1 or TRBD2 (5 bases each). CDR1 is MDHEN, CDR2 SYDVKM, per germline. CDR3 length equals 13 residues. The V end was cut by 7 bases, the J end by 9 bases, with 19 bases between. The CDR3 loop reads CASTPSGAMRQYF. In DNA form, the CDR3 reads TGTGCCAGCACTCCCTCCGGGGCGATGAGGCAGTACTTC.

This clonotype was detected ten times or more. V gene TRBV30 combines with J gene TRBJ2-5, with 10 bases that match TRBD2. Trimming took 4 bases from V and 5 from J; bases not matched to a gene: 10. The CDR3 sequence is 15 residues long. The V gene's germline CDR1 is GTSNPN and CDR2 SVGIG (reference sequence). The CDR3 reads CAWNQLAGSPETQYF. As DNA, the CDR3 is TGTGCCTGGAACCAACTAGCGGGGTCCCCCGAGACCCAGTACTTC.

This rearrangement joins TRBV4-2 to TRBJ2-3, with D maybe TRBD2 (6 bases). The germline V and J ends were trimmed by 1 base and 10 bases, with 12 bases remaining between them. This CDR3 is 13 amino acids long. The V gene's germline CDR1 is LGHNA and CDR2 YNFKEQ. The CDR3, as DNA: TGTGCCAGCAGCCAAGCCCGGGACTCACCGCAGTATTTT. Protein product: CASSQARDSPQYF.

The chain recombines TRBV9 with TRBJ1-1; D is uncertain. This CDR3 comprises 11 residues. Per the germline V gene, CDR1 is SGDLS and CDR2 is YYNGEE. Between the trimmed V and J ends, which lost 2 bases and 6 bases, there was a span of 5 bases. CDR3 sequence: CASSVGPEAFF. CDR3 in DNA: TGTGCCAGCAGCGTTGGCCCTGAAGCTTTCTTT.